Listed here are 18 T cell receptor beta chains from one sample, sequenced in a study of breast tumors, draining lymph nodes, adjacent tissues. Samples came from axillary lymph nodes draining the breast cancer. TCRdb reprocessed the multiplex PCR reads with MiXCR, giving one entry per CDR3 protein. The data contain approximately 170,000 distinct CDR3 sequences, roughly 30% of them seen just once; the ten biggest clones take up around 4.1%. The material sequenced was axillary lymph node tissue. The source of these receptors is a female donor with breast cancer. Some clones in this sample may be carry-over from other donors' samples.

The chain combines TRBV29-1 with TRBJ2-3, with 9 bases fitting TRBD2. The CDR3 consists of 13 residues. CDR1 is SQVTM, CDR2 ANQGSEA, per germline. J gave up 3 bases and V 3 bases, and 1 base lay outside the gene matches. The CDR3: CSVEREGTDTQYF. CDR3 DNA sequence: TGCAGCGTTGAGCGGGAGGGAACAGATACGCAGTATTTT.

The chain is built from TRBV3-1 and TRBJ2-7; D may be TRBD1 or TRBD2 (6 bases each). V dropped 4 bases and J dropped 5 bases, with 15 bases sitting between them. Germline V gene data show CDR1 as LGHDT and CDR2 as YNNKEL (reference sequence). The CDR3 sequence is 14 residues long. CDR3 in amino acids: CASSLSGARHEQYF. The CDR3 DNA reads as TGTGCCAGCAGCCTCTCGGGGGCGAGGCACGAGCAGTACTTC.

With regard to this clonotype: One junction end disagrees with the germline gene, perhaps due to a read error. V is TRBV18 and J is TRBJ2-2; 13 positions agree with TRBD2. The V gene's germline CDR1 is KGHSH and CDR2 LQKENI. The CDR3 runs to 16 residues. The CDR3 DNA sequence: TGTGCCAGCTCGCCGGGACTAGCGGGGATCACCGGGGGGCTGTTTTTT. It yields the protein CASSPGLAGITGGLFF.

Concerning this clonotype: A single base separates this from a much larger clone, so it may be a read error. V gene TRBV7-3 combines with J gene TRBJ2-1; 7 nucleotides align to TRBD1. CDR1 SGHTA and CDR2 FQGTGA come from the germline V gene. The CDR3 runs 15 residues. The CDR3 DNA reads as TGTGCCAGCAGTCTACGACAGGGTTCTTACAATGAGCAGGTCTTC. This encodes CASSLRQGSYNEQVF. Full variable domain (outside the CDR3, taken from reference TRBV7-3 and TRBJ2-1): GAGVSQTPSNKVTEKGKYVELRCDPISGHTALYWYRQSLGQGPEFLIYFQGTGAADDSGLPNDRFFAVRPEGSVSTLKIQRTERGDSAVYLCASSLRQGSYNEQVFGPGTRLTVL.

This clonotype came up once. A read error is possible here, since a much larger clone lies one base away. The CDR3 nucleotides are TGTGCCAGTAGTATCGATGCCGGGACTAAAGAGAGTCAGCAGTACTTC. Amino acids: CASSIDAGTKESQQYF. J is TRBJ2-7 and V is TRBV19, with 7 bases matching TRBD2. This CDR3 comprises 16 residues. V dropped 3 bases and J dropped 8; count of bases not matched to a gene: 16. Per the germline V gene, CDR1 is LNHDA and CDR2 is SQIVND (reference sequence). The complete variable domain, with remaining parts taken from reference TRBV19 and TRBJ2-7, reads DGGITQSPKYLFRKEGQNVTLSCEQNLNHDAMYWYRQDPGQGLRLIYYSQIVNDFQKGDIAEGYSVSREKKESFPLTVTSAQKNPTAFYLCASSIDAGTKESQQYFGPGTRLTVT.

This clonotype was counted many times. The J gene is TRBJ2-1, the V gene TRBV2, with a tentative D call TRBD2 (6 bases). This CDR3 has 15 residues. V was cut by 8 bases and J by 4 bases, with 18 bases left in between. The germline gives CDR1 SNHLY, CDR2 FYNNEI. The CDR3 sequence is CASLKGGALYNEQFF. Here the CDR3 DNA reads TGTGCCAGCTTGAAAGGAGGGGCCTTATACAATGAGCAGTTCTTC.

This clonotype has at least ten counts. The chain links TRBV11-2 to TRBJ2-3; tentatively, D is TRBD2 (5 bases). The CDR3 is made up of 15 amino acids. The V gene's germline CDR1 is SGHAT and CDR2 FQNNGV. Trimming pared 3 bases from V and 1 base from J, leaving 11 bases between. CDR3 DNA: TGTGCCAGCAGCTTTGAGGGAGTGGGCACAGATACGCAGTATTTT. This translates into CASSFEGVGTDTQYF.

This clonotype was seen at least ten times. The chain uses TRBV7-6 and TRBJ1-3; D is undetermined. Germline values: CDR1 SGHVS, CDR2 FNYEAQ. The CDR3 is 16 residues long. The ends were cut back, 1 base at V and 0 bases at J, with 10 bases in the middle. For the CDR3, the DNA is TGTGCCAGCAGCTTAGAACAGCCCCCCTCTGGAAACACCATATATTTT. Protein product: CASSLEQPPSGNTIYF.

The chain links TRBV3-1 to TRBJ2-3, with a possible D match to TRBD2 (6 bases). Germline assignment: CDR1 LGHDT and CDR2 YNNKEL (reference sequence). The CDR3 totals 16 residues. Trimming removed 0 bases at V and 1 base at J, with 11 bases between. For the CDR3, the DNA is TGTGCCAGCAGCCAAGATTCGGCTAGCGGCACAGATACGCAGTATTTT. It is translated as CASSQDSASGTDTQYF.

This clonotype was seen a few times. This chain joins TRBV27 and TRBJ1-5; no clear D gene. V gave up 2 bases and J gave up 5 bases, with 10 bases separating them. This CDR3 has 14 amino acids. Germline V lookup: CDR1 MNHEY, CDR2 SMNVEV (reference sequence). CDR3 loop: CASSLRREDQPQHF. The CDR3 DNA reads TGTGCCAGCAGTTTAAGGAGGGAGGATCAGCCCCAGCATTTT.

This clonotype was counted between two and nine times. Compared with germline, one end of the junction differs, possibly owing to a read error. CDR3 coding DNA: TGTGCCAGCAGCAACGACGGGAACTATGGCTACGCCTTC. Protein: CASSNDGNYGYAF. The V and J genes are TRBV6-2 or TRBV6-3 and TRBJ1-2; D is uncertain. The germline gives CDR1 MNHEY, CDR2 SVGEGT. The CDR3 spans 13 residues.

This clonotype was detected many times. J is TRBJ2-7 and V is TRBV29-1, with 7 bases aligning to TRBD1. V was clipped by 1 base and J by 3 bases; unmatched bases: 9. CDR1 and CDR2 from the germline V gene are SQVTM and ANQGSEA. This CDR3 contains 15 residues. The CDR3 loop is CSVEGPRDSNYEQYF. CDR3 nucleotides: TGCAGCGTTGAAGGTCCCCGGGACAGTAACTACGAGCAGTACTTC.

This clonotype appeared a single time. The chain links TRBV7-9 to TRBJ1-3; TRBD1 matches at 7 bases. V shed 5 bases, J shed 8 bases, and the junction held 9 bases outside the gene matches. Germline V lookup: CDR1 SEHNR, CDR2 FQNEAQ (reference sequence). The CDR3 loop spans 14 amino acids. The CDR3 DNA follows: TGTGCCAGCAGCGCGGAGGGGGCGCGGTACACCATATATTTT. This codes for CASSAEGARYTIYF.

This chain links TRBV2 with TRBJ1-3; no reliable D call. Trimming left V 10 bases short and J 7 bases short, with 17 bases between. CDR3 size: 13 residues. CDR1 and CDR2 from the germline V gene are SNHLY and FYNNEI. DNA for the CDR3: TGTGCCATCGCAAAGTCAGCGGGGAACACCATATATTTT. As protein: CAIAKSAGNTIYF.

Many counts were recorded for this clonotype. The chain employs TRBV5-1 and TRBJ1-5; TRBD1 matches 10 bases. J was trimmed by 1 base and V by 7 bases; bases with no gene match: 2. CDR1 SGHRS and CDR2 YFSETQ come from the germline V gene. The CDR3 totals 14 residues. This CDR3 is CASGTGDSNQPQHF. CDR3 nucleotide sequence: TGCGCCAGCGGGACAGGGGACAGCAATCAGCCCCAGCATTTT.

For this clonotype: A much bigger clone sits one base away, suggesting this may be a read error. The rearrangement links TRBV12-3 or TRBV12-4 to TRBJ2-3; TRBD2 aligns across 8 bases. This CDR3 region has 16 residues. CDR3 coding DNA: TGTGCCGGCAGGCCTCTTCACGGGAGGGCCAAAGATACGCAGTATTTT. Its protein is CAGRPLHGRAKDTQYF.

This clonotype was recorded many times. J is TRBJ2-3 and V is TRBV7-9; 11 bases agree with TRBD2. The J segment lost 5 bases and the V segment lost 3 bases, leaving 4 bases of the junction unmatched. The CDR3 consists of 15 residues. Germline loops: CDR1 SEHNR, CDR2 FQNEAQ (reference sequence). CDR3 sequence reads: CASSFVAGGQDTQYF. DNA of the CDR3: TGTGCCAGCAGCTTCGTAGCGGGAGGGCAAGATACGCAGTATTTT.

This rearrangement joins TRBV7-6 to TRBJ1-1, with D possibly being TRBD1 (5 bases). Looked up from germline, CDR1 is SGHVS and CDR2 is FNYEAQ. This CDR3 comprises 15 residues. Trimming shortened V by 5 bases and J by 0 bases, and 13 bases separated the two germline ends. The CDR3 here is CASSPRQGVNTEAFF. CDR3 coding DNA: TGTGCCAGCAGCCCTAGGCAGGGTGTGAACACTGAAGCTTTCTTT.